This T cell receptor (beta chain) was identified during a study of T cell responses to AZD1222 COVID-19 vaccine. As for the study in general: Pooling of second doses given at about 4 or about 12 weeks was done. The study, taken as a whole, reports: Females made up more of the donors, who were largely white British, and clonal diversity may have come out too low.

From germline, CDR1 is MNHEY and CDR2 SVGAGI. With 7 bases clipped from V and 2 bases from J, the junction kept 6 bases outside the gene matches. This CDR3 has 14 amino acids. With regard to this clone: What it recognizes is unknown.

Measured with immunoSEQ multiplex PCR; TCRdb has only the in-frame clones, and not every one. The sample consists of 60,000 to 100,000 clones, approximately 86% of them appearing once. The sample in question was peripheral blood, obtained on day 0 of AZD1222 vaccination. J is TRBJ2-5 and V is TRBV6-5, with 8 bases identical to TRBD2. This sequence was found in an adult in good health. The CDR3, as DNA: TGTGCCAGCACCCCTTCGGGGGGGCAAGAGACCCAGTACTTC. This sequence encodes CASTPSGGQETQYF.